The text below deals with one TCR beta chain. The sample belongs to a study of T cell changes during pregnancy in multiple sclerosis. Only in-frame clones appear in the TCRdb table, and some are missing; sequencing was by immunoSEQ multiplex PCR. The data show tens of thousands of clones, approximately 90% seen once. Germline lookup yields CDR1 MRHNA and CDR2 SNTAGT. The CDR3 has 13 amino acids. J was trimmed by 9 bases and V by 3 bases; bases with no gene match: 2. The sample in question was CD4+ T cells from peripheral blood mononuclear cells, obtained in the first trimester of pregnancy. This receptor was obtained from a female donor in good health, enrolled as a control in a pregnancy study. V usage is TRBV6-4 and J usage is TRBJ2-1, with 10 bases aligning to TRBD2. The CDR3 sequence: CASSEERGGEQFF. CDR3 nucleotides: TGTGCCAGCAGTGAAGAGCGGGGGGGTGAGCAGTTCTTC.